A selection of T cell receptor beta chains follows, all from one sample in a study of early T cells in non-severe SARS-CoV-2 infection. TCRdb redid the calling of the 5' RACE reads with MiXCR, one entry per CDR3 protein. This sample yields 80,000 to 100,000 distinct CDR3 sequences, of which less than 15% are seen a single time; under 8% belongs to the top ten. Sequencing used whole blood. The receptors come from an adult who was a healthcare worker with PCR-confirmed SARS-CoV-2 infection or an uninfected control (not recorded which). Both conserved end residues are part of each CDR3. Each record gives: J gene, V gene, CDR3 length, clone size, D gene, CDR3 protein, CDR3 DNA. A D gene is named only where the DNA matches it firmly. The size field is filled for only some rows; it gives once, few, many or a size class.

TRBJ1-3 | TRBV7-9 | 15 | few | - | CASTSARDPGNTIYF | TGTGCCAGCACCTCAGCTAGGGATCCTGGAAACACCATATATTTT
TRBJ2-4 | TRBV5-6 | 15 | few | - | CASSLDRLAKNIQYF | TGTGCCAGCAGCTTGGACAGGCTTGCGAAAAACATTCAGTACTTC
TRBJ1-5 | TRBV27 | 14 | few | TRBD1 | CASSQTGNNQPQHF | TGTGCCAGCAGTCAGACAGGGAACAATCAGCCCCAGCATTTT
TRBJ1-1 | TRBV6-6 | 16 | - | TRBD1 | CASSYPGDRDLGEAFF | TGTGCCAGCAGTTACCCGGGAGACAGGGATTTGGGTGAAGCTTTCTTT
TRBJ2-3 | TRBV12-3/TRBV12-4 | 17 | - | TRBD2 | CASRLAGGQKSTDTQYF | TGTGCCAGCAGGCTAGCGGGGGGCCAGAAGAGCACAGATACGCAGTATTTT
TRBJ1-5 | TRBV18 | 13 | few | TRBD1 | CASSPGTGPGQHF | TGTGCCAGCTCACCTGGGACAGGCCCAGGGCAGCATTTT
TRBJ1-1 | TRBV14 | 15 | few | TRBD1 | CASSTRQGRNTEAFF | TGTGCCAGCAGCACCCGACAGGGGCGAAACACTGAAGCTTTCTTT
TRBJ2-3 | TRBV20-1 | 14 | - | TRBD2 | CSAFSGAGTDTQYF | TGCAGTGCTTTTAGCGGGGCGGGCACAGATACGCAGTATTTT
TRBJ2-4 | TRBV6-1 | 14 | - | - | CASKWSLAKNIQYF | TGTGCCAGCAAATGGTCACTAGCCAAAAACATTCAGTACTTC
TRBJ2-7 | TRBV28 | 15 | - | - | CASSLFRDGSYEQYF | TGTGCCAGCAGTTTATTCCGGGACGGCTCCTACGAGCAGTACTTC
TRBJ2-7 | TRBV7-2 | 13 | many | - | CASTPTPYYEQYF | TGTGCCAGCACCCCAACCCCCTACTACGAGCAGTACTTC
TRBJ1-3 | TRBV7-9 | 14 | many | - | CASSSTVSGNTIYF | TGTGCCAGCAGCTCGACCGTCTCTGGAAACACCATATATTTT
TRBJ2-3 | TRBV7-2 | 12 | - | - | CASELGTDTQYF | TGTGCCAGCGAGTTGGGGACAGATACGCAGTATTTT
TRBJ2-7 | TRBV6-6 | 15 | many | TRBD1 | CASSADRASSYEQYF | TGTGCCAGCAGTGCGGACAGGGCGAGCTCTTACGAGCAGTACTTC
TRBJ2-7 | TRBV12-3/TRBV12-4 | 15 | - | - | CASSLRPDSTYEQYF | TGTGCCAGCAGCTTAAGGCCGGACAGCACCTACGAGCAGTACTTC
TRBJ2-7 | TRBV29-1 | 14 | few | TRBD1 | CSVGPGTGVGEQYF | TGCAGCGTCGGTCCCGGGACAGGGGTGGGCGAGCAGTACTTC
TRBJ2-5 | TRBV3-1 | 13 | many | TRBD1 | CASSTGQGETQYF | TGTGCCAGCAGCACCGGACAGGGCGAGACCCAGTACTTC
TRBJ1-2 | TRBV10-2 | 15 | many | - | CASSESNTANYGYTF | TGCGCCAGCAGTGAGTCGAACACGGCTAACTATGGCTACACCTTC
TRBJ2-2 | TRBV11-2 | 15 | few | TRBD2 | CASSFSGGATGELFF | TGTGCCAGCAGCTTCAGCGGGGGGGCCACCGGGGAGCTGTTTTTT
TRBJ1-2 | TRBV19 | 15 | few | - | CASSIDPSRVYGYTF | TGTGCCAGTAGTATAGATCCCAGCAGGGTCTATGGCTACACCTTC
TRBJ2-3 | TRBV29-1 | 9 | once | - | CSVADTQYF | TGCAGCGTTGCAGATACGCAGTATTTT
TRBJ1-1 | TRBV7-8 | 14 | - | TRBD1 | CASIQQGAGTEAFF | TGTGCCAGCATCCAACAGGGGGCAGGGACTGAAGCTTTCTTT
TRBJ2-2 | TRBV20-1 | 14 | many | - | CSARPWAPPGELFF | TGCAGTGCTAGACCTTGGGCCCCTCCGGGGGAGCTGTTTTTT
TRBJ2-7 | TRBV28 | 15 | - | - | CASSPTGQGGYEQYF | TGTGCCAGCAGTCCCACAGGGCAGGGGGGCTACGAGCAGTACTTC
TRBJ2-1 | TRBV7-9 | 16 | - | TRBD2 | CASSPLGSGGRDEQFF | TGTGCCAGCAGCCCCCTAGGTAGCGGGGGTAGGGATGAGCAGTTCTTC
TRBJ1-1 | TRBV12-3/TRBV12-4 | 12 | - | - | CASRQDPTEAFF | TGTGCCAGCAGACAGGACCCCACTGAAGCTTTCTTT
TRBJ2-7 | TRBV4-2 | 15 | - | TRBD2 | CASSQEISGGHEQYF | TGTGCCAGCAGCCAAGAAATTAGCGGGGGGCACGAGCAGTACTTC
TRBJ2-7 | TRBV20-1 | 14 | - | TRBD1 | CSARVQGEPYEQYF | TGCAGTGCTAGAGTACAGGGGGAACCCTACGAGCAGTACTTC
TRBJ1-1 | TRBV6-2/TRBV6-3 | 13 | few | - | CASSYLTGHEAFF | TGTGCCAGCAGTTACTTGACAGGCCATGAAGCTTTCTTT
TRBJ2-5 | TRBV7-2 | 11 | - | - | CASSLAGTQYF | TGTGCCAGCAGCTTAGCCGGGACCCAGTACTTC
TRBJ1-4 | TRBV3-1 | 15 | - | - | CASSQDTGTREKLFF | TGTGCCAGCAGCCAAGATACAGGGACTCGGGAAAAACTGTTTTTT
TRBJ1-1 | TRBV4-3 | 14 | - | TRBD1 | CASSHTGTADEAFF | TGCGCCAGCAGCCACACCGGGACAGCCGATGAAGCTTTCTTT
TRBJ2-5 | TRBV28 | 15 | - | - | CASSLWQGVQETQYF | TGTGCCAGCAGTTTGTGGCAGGGAGTTCAAGAGACCCAGTACTTC
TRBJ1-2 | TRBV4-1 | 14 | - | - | CASSQDQRGCSYTF | TGCGCCAGCAGCCAAGATCAAAGGGGTTGTAGCTACACCTTC
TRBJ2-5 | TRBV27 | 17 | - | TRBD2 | CASSAMGLAGAAGTQYF | TGTGCCAGCAGTGCGATGGGACTAGCGGGGGCCGCCGGGACCCAGTACTTC
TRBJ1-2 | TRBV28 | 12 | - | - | CASSFRPDGYTF | TGTGCCAGCAGTTTTCGGCCCGATGGCTACACCTTC
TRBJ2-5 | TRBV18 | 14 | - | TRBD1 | CASSDDRGRETQYF | TGTGCCAGCTCAGACGACAGGGGACGGGAGACCCAGTACTTC
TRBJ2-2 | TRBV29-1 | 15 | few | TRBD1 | CSVSKTGANTGELFF | TGCAGCGTCTCTAAGACAGGGGCTAACACCGGGGAGCTGTTTTTT
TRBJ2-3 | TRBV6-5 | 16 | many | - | CASSRLADAYTDTQYF | TGTGCCAGCAGTCGCCTGGCAGACGCCTATACAGATACGCAGTATTTT
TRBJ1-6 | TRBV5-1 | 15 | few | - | CASSFDSPLNSPLHF | TGCGCCAGCAGCTTCGACAGTCCCCTAAATTCACCCCTCCACTTT